These 5 T cell receptor beta chains were all obtained from the same sample, sequenced in a study of blood T cell repertoires in COVID-19 (TCRdb year 2020). Receptors were amplified or captured by the immunoSEQ multiplex PCR assay. In its TCRdb copy, this immuneACCESS table keeps in-frame sequences only and misses some clones. Where compared with another copy, unresolved V genes explain less than half of these, and the others have no known cause. Across this sample there are some 350,000 clones, with around 86% seen only once. 3% of the sample comes from the top ten. The material sequenced was peripheral blood. Receptor source: a human donor in a cohort sampled during active COVID-19.

The chain links TRBV2 to TRBJ2-5; D might be TRBD1 (6 bases). Germline V CDR1 and CDR2: SNHLY, FYNNEI. Trimming left V 3 bases short and J 5 bases short, with 13 bases between. The CDR3 runs 14 residues. The CDR3 sequence is CASSDQGYVETQYF. In nucleotides, the CDR3 is TGTGCCAGCAGTGATCAGGGGTATGTGGAGACCCAGTACTTC.

The CDR3 DNA reads as TGTGCCAGCAGCCAAGATCAGGCGGGAGGAGCCGAGCAGTACTTC. This translates into CASSQDQAGGAEQYF. The rearrangement links TRBV4-2 to TRBJ2-7; 8 bases fit TRBD2. Germline loops: CDR1 LGHNA, CDR2 YNFKEQ. The length of the CDR3 is 15 residues. With V trimmed by 0 bases and J by 6 bases, 7 bases remained unmatched.

This sequence joins TRBV7-3 and TRBJ1-1; D is undetermined. The CDR3 runs 14 residues. Germline V gene lookup returns CDR1 SGHTA and CDR2 FQGTGA. V lost 4 bases, J lost 4 bases, and 13 bases lay in between. The CDR3 sequence: CASSSDGGTTEAFF. DNA of the CDR3: TGTGCCAGCAGCTCAGACGGCGGAACCACTGAAGCTTTCTTT.

The CDR3 DNA follows: TGTGCCAGCAGCTACAATCGGGGAGCCACTTTTAATGAAAAACTGTTTTTT. Its protein product is CASSYNRGATFNEKLFF. The genes are TRBV7-9 and TRBJ1-4; no clear D gene. This CDR3 is 17 amino acids long. CDR1 and CDR2 (germline): SEHNR, FQNEAQ (reference sequence). The germline V and J ends were trimmed by 4 bases and 4 bases, with 19 bases remaining between them.

The CDR3 loop is CASSSTEGTLTGYTF. The CDR3 coding sequence is TGTGCCAGCAGCTCCACAGAGGGCACCTTAACTGGCTACACCTTC. The J gene is TRBJ1-2, the V gene TRBV6-5; the D is unclear. Trimming shortened V by 6 bases and J by 7 bases, and 21 bases separated the two germline ends. Germline lookup yields CDR1 MNHEY and CDR2 SVGAGI. The CDR3 runs to 15 residues.